These 18 T cell receptor beta chains were sequenced from one sample in a study of neurological immune-mediated disorders. From the 5' RACE reads, TCRdb called clonotypes with MiXCR, one entry per CDR3 protein. The table includes around 60,000 distinct CDR3 sequences, about 10% detected once. Noted time point: longitudinal time-point 1 (baseline). The specimen was PBMCs. Receptors originate from a male donor with HTLV-1-associated myelopathy (HAM/TSP).

This clonotype was counted ten times or more. The rearrangement uses TRBV5-1 and TRBJ2-7; D is undetermined. V lost 4 bases to trimming and J lost 0 bases, with 11 bases between them. Germline V gene data show CDR1 as SGHRS and CDR2 as YFSETQ. CDR3 length equals 14 residues. In nucleotides, the CDR3 is TGCGCCAGCAGCCTCACTCGGAACTCCTACGAGCAGTACTTC. Amino acids: CASSLTRNSYEQYF.

The V gene is TRBV12-3 or TRBV12-4, the J gene TRBJ1-5, with 10 bases that match TRBD1. The V gene end was trimmed by 5 bases and the J gene end by 7 bases; junction bases not matched to a gene: 8. This CDR3 contains 15 residues. The CDR3 nucleotides are TGTGCCAGCAGTCGTACCGGGACAGGGGAGCAGCCCCAGCATTTT. Encoded protein: CASSRTGTGEQPQHF.

The V and J genes are TRBV29-1 and TRBJ1-2; D gene ambiguous. Between the trimmed V and J ends, which lost 4 bases and 4 bases, there was a span of 10 bases. The germline V gene has CDR1 SQVTM and CDR2 ANQGSEA. The CDR3 is made up of 12 amino acids. CDR3 sequence reads: CSVVRGSYGYTF. CDR3 nucleotides: TGCAGCGTTGTGCGGGGATCCTATGGCTACACCTTC. Using reference TRBV29-1 and TRBJ1-2 for the parts outside the CDR3, the full variable domain is SAVISQKPSRDICQRGTSLTIQCQVDSQVTMMFWYRQQPGQSLTLIATANQGSEATYESGFVIDKFPISRPNLTFSTLTVSNMSPEDSSIYLCSVVRGSYGYTFGSGTRLTVV.

This clonotype was detected many times. The chain recombines TRBV14 with TRBJ2-2, with D uncertain. V gave up 2 bases and J gave up 7 bases, with 8 bases separating them. The length of the CDR3 is 13 residues. In germline, CDR1 is SGHDN, CDR2 FVKESK. The CDR3 DNA follows: TGTGCCAGCAGCCAAAGGGAAATCGGGGAGCTGTTTTTT. It yields the protein CASSQREIGELFF.

This clonotype has ten or more counts. CDR3: CSAALADTQYF. The CDR3 bases are TGCAGTGCGGCTCTGGCAGATACGCAGTATTTT. The chain uses TRBV20-1 and TRBJ2-3; D remains unclear. Trimming removed 6 bases at V and 4 bases at J, with 8 bases between. The CDR3 is 11 amino acids. Germline CDR1 reads DFQATT; CDR2 reads SNEGSKA (reference sequence).

This clonotype came up many times. This chain's CDR3 is CSARVGRGVSVEQFF. The CDR3, as DNA: TGCAGTGCTAGAGTTGGGCGCGGGGTGAGTGTTGAGCAGTTCTTC. The rearrangement uses TRBV20-1 and TRBJ2-1, with TRBD2 as a possible D gene (6 bases). Germline V CDR1 and CDR2: DFQATT, SNEGSKA (reference sequence). The length of the CDR3 is 15 residues. Trimming removed 1 base from V and 9 bases from J, with 19 bases in between.

At least ten counts were recorded for this clonotype. This sequence joins TRBV9 and TRBJ2-3; D gene uncertain. V was shortened by 6 bases and J by 0 bases, with 8 bases between the two germline ends. The CDR3 is made up of 13 amino acids. Germline V lookup: CDR1 SGDLS, CDR2 YYNGEE. The chain's CDR3 is CASKIGSTDTQYF. CDR3 DNA: TGTGCCAGCAAGATAGGAAGCACAGATACGCAGTATTTT.

Worth noting for this clonotype: Germline and junction disagree at one end, which may indicate a read error. The chain links TRBV7-2 to TRBJ1-4; TRBD1 aligns across 7 bases. This CDR3 region has 15 residues. The germline V gene has CDR1 SGHTA and CDR2 FQGNSA. The CDR3 sequence: CASSPQQGTIEKLFF. The CDR3 region has the DNA TGTGCCAGCAGCCCGCAACAGGGGACTATTGAAAAACTGTTTTTT.

This clonotype was counted many times. V and J are TRBV2 and TRBJ1-1; weak D call: TRBD1 (6 bases). Trimming removed 3 bases from V and 4 bases from J, with 6 bases in between. The CDR3 totals 12 residues. Per the germline V gene, CDR1 is SNHLY and CDR2 is FYNNEI. DNA for the CDR3: TGTGCCAGCAGTGACAGGGGCACTGAAGCTTTCTTT. Protein sequence: CASSDRGTEAFF. Full variable domain (remainder filled in from reference TRBV2 and TRBJ1-1): EPEVTQTPSHQVTQMGQEVILRCVPISNHLYFYWYRQILGQKVEFLVSFYNNEISEKSEIFDDQFSVERPDGSNFTLKIRSTKLEDSAMYFCASSDRGTEAFFGQGTRLTVV.

This clonotype was seen ten or more times. V gene TRBV20-1 combines with J gene TRBJ1-6, with no clear D. Deletions cut 3 bases from V and 8 bases from J, with 11 bases between. The CDR3 consists of 13 residues. Germline V gives CDR1 DFQATT, CDR2 SNEGSKA (reference sequence). CDR3 residues: CSASPSLYSPLHF. In DNA, the CDR3 is TGCAGTGCTAGTCCCAGCCTTTATTCACCCCTCCACTTT.

The genes are TRBV20-1 and TRBJ2-5; 13 bases fit TRBD2. The CDR3 spans 17 residues. Germline CDR1 and CDR2: DFQATT and SNEGSKA (reference sequence). V was pared by 6 bases and J by 4 bases, with 14 bases of the junction left unmatched. The DNA of the CDR3 is TGCAGTGCCATGACCGGACTAGCGGGGGTTGGTGGAGAGACCCAGTACTTC. Protein product: CSAMTGLAGVGGETQYF.

Many counts were recorded for this clonotype. The chain is built from TRBV12-3 or TRBV12-4 and TRBJ1-5; 7 nucleotides line up with TRBD1. J lost 5 bases, V lost 7 bases, and 5 bases had no gene match. The CDR3 is 13 residues long. CDR3 amino acids: CASTRGVDQPQHF. The CDR3 bases are TGTGCCAGCACCAGGGGGGTCGATCAGCCCCAGCATTTT.

J is TRBJ2-3 and V is TRBV30; D is possibly TRBD2 (6 bases). This CDR3 comprises 14 residues. The V and J ends lost 4 bases and 4 bases respectively, with 15 bases between them. The V gene's germline CDR1 is GTSNPN and CDR2 SVGIG (reference sequence). The CDR3 loop is CAWTRGVGPDTQYF. DNA for the CDR3: TGTGCCTGGACACGCGGGGTGGGCCCAGATACGCAGTATTTT.

Many counts were recorded for this clonotype. The rearrangement links TRBV19 to TRBJ1-1; the D is unclear. This CDR3 has 15 residues. Germline CDR1 LNHDA, CDR2 SQIVND (reference sequence). V was shortened by 4 bases and J by 0 bases, with 12 bases between the two germline ends. In DNA, the CDR3 is TGTGCCAGTAGTACAGCTCCTGCGCTGAACACTGAAGCTTTCTTT. Protein sequence: CASSTAPALNTEAFF.

As to this clonotype: This sequence may be a read error, since a much larger clone differs from it by one base. The gene calls are TRBV5-1 and TRBJ2-1; TRBD2 aligns across 9 bases. This CDR3 contains 16 residues. V lost 7 bases and J lost 2; bases outside the gene matches: 10. Germline CDR1 reads SGHRS; CDR2 reads YFSETQ. The DNA for the CDR3 is TGCGCCAGCTGCGTACCTTCTAGCGGGGCCTACAATGAGCAGTTCTTC. It translates to CASCVPSSGAYNEQFF.

In this sample, this clonotype turned up a few times. A read error may explain this, as a much larger clone is one base away. The CDR3 coding sequence is TGTGCCAACAGTCCCTCCGCTAGTAATGAGCAGTTCTTC. Translated, it gives CANSPSASNEQFF. This sequence joins TRBV27 and TRBJ2-1, with D unclear. The CDR3 has 13 residues. Germline values: CDR1 MNHEY, CDR2 SMNVEV (reference sequence).

This clonotype was counted ten times or more. This sequence joins TRBV7-9 and TRBJ1-3, with 7 bases matching TRBD1. The ends lost 5 bases at V and 0 bases at J; junction bases unmatched: 4. The CDR3 has 15 amino acids. Germline CDR1 SEHNR, CDR2 FQNEAQ (reference sequence). The CDR3 DNA is TGTGCCAGCAGCCGTCAGGGGGACTCTGGAAACACCATATATTTT. Translated, it gives CASSRQGDSGNTIYF. Full variable domain (rest looked up from reference TRBV7-9 and TRBJ1-3): DTGVSQNPRHKITKRGQNVTFRCDPISEHNRLYWYRQTLGQGPEFLTYFQNEAQLEKSRLLSDRFSAERPKGSFSTLEIQRTEQGDSAMYLCASSRQGDSGNTIYFGEGSWLTVV.

This clonotype was counted ten times or more. The chain combines TRBV7-2 with TRBJ2-7, with D perhaps TRBD1 (6 bases). Looked up from germline, CDR1 is SGHTA and CDR2 is FQGNSA. The CDR3 totals 14 residues. V shed 5 bases and J shed 0 bases, with 11 bases lying between them. CDR3 sequence: CASSPDRSSYEQYF. The DNA for the CDR3 is TGTGCCAGCAGCCCTGACAGGAGCTCCTACGAGCAGTACTTC.